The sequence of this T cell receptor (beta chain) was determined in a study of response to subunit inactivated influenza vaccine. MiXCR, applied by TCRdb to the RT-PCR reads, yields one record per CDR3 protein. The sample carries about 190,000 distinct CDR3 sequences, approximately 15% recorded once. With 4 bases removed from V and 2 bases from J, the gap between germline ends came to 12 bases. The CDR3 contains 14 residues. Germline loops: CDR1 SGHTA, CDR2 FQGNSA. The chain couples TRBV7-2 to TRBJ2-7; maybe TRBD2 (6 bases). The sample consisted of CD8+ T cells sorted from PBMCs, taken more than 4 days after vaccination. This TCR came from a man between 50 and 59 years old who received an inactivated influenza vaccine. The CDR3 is CASSSGLYAYEQYF. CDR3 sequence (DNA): TGTGCCAGCAGCTCGGGACTCTACGCCTACGAGCAGTACTTC.